This T cell receptor beta chain is drawn from a study of T cell responses to AZD1222 COVID-19 vaccine. Study-wide background: Second-dose intervals near 4 or 12 weeks were combined.

Regarding the study as a whole: Across spike, vaccine-associated CD4 TCRs were found, dominant at 160-218 and 743-854. Among the donors, most were white British and more were female, and clonal diversity was possibly underestimated. Baseline testing showed seropositivity in only a handful of AZD1222 recipients.

Using immunoSEQ multiplex PCR, the repertoire was profiled, and TCRdb retains in-frame clones only, with some absent. In the table there are 200,000 or so clones, 92% of which are singletons. About this clone: Its cognate antigen is unknown.

The germline CDR1 and CDR2 sequences are SGDLS and YYNGEE. Trimming removed 0 bases from V and 8 bases from J, with 21 bases in between. The CDR3 sequence is 17 residues long. The sample was peripheral blood, taken on day 0 of AZD1222 vaccination. This clonotype originated in an adult in good health. The rearrangement uses TRBV9 and TRBJ2-4; maybe TRBD2 (5 bases). CDR3 sequence reads: CASSVGPGLSGEDIQYF. Here the CDR3 DNA reads TGTGCCAGCAGCGTAGGGCCCGGGTTGAGCGGAGAGGACATTCAGTACTTC.